Each of the 2 T cell receptor beta chains below was sequenced from the same sample in a study of T-cell memory formation after mild COVID-19. A single record per CDR3 protein comes from TCRdb applying MiXCR to the 5' RACE reads. The profile covers 250,000 to 350,000 distinct CDR3 sequences, with about 17% appearing a single time and roughly 24% taken by the ten largest. The sample comprised PBMCs or a T cell subset sorted from them (not recorded which). Receptor source: a man between 18 and 29 years old who had mild COVID-19 (a few samples of this study predate the infection). Cell type and time point are not known.

This clonotype was picked up many times. The chain uses TRBV6-5 and TRBJ2-5, with 7 bases lining up with TRBD2. There are 13 residues in the CDR3. Germline-derived CDR1 and CDR2 are MNHEY and SVGAGI. With V trimmed by 10 bases and J by 7 bases, 12 bases remained unmatched. DNA for the CDR3: TGTGCCACCCTATCCCCCGGCGGGGGGACCCAGTACTTC. As protein: CATLSPGGGTQYF.

This clonotype was seen a few times. The rearrangement links TRBV5-6 to TRBJ2-5, with D possibly being TRBD2 (6 bases). V shed 6 bases and J shed 4 bases, with 13 bases lying between them. The CDR3 contains 13 residues. Germline CDR1 is SGHDT and CDR2 is YYEEEE. In DNA form, the CDR3 reads TGTGCCAGCAACCGGGACTTAGGAGAGACCCAGTACTTC. Its protein product is CASNRDLGETQYF.